The present TCR beta chain was sequenced within a study of blood T cell repertoires in COVID-19. Study-level background: T cells, B-cell-depleted T cells, or PBMCs supplied cDNA or gDNA.

Those enrolled in Seattle joined during active infection and were followed longitudinally afterward. The assay was immunoSEQ multiplex PCR, and TCRdb's table has in-frame clones only and misses some. Of just under 350,000 clones in the sample, about 89% were seen once. Per germline, CDR1 SGHNT and CDR2 YENEEA. This CDR3 spans 15 amino acids. The germline V and J ends were trimmed by 5 bases and 10 bases, with 18 bases remaining between them. The sample holds a few counts of this clone. The receptor was isolated from a woman aged 45 to 65 with COVID-19, enrolled during active disease. V usage is TRBV11-3 and J usage is TRBJ1-6; a possible D gene is TRBD1 (6 bases). The sequenced material came from peripheral blood. DNA for the CDR3: TGTGCCAGCAGCCTAGGGGGGGGATATCGATCACCCCTCCACTTT. It specifies CASSLGGGYRSPLHF. Supplemented by reference TRBV11-3 and TRBJ1-6, the full variable domain reads EAGVVQSPRYKIIEKKQPVAFWCNPISGHNTLYWYLQNLGQGPELLIRYENEEAVDDSQLPKDRFSAERLKGVDSTLKIQPAELGDSAVYLCASSLGGGYRSPLHFGNGTRLTVT.